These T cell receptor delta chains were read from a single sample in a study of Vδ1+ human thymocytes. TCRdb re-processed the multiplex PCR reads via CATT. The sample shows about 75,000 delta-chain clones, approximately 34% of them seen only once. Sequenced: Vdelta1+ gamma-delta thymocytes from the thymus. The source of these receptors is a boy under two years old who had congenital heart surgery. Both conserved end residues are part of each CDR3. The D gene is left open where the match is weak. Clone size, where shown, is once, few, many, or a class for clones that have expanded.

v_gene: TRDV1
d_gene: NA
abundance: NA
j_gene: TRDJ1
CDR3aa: CALGEVYQARGCPTNTDKLIF
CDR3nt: TGTGCTCTTGGGGAAGTCTACCAAGCCCGGGGATGCCCCACCAACACCGATAAACTCATCTTT

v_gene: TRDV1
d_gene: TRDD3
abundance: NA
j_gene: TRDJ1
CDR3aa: CALGESTMGDKYPLYTDKLIF
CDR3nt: TGTGCTCTTGGGGAAAGCACTATGGGGGATAAATACCCCTTGTACACCGATAAACTCATCTTT

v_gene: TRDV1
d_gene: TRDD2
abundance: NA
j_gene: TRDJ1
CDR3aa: CALGKLQPSYTSNRSDKLIF
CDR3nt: TGTGCTCTTGGGAAACTACAACCTTCCTACACCTCAAATCGCTCCGATAAACTCATCTTT

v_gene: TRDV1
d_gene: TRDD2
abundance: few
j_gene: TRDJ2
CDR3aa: CALGEKFLLLTAQLFF
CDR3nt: TGTGCTCTTGGGGAGAAATTCCTACTCTTGACAGCACAACTCTTCTTT

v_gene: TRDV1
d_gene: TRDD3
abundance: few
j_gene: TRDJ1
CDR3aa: CALGEALLALGDTDKLIF
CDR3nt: TGTGCTCTTGGGGAAGCACTATTAGCACTGGGGGACACCGATAAACTCATCTTT

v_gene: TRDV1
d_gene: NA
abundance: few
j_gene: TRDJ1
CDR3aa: CALGSPSHQDYAPYTDKLIF
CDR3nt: TGTGCTCTTGGGTCACCCTCTCACCAGGACTACGCTCCGTACACCGATAAACTCATCTTT

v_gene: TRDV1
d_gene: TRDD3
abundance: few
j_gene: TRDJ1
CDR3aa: CALGPPSHLLGDGTPTDKLIF
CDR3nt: TGTGCTCTTGGGCCACCTTCCCATTTACTGGGGGATGGTACACCGACCGATAAACTCATCTTT

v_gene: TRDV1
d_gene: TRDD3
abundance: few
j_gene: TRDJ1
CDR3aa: CALGRQPTRGYSTTSYTDKLIF
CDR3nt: TGTGCTCTTGGGCGACAACCCACGAGGGGATACTCTACAACTTCCTACACCGATAAACTCATCTTT

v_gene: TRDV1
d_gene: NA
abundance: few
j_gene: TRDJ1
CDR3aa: CAFYRWDTDKLIF
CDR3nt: TGTGCTTTTTATAGATGGGACACCGATAAACTCATCTTT

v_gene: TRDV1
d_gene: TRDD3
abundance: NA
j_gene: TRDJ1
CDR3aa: CALGKPPYGGYTADKLIF
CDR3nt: TGTGCTCTTGGGAAACCCCCTTATGGGGGATACACGGCCGATAAACTCATCTTT

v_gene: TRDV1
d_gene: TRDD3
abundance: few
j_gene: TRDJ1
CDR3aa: CALGEPPPCCGPSYDWGIRIADKLIF
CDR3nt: TGTGCTCTTGGGGAACCTCCCCCTTGCTGCGGGCCTTCCTACGACTGGGGGATAAGAATCGCCGATAAACTCATCTTT

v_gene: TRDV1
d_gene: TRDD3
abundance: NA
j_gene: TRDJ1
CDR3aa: CALGEVSPLWRGYDNTDKLIF
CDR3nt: TGTGCTCTTGGGGAAGTGTCGCCTTTATGGAGGGGATACGACAACACCGATAAACTCATCTTT

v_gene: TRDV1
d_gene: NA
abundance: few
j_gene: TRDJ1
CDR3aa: CALGEFVPPTNLARFRWGPHHTDKLIF
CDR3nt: TGTGCTCTTGGGGAATTCGTACCCCCAACCAACCTTGCCCGTTTTCGCTGGGGACCTCACCACACCGATAAACTCATCTTT

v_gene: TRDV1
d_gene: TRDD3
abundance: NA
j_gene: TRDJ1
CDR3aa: CALGELRPGGSTGGSTDKLIF
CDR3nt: TGTGCTCTTGGGGAACTAAGACCGGGCGGCTCTACCGGGGGATCCACCGATAAACTCATCTTT

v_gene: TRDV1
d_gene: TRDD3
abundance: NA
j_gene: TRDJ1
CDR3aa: CALGDRRTTGGTQRLLNTDKLIF
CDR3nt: TGTGCTCTTGGGGACCGACGTACTACTGGGGGAACCCAACGGTTGCTTAACACCGATAAACTCATCTTT

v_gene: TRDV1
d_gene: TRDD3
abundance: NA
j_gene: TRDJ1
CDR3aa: CALGELLRSGGYATYTDKLIF
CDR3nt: TGTGCTCTTGGGGAACTCTTGCGTTCTGGGGGATACGCTACATACACCGATAAACTCATCTTT

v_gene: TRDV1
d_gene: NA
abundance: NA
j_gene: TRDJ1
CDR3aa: CALGERSYPPTITLTADKLIF
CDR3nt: TGTGCTCTTGGGGAACGCTCCTACCCCCCTACCATTACATTAACGGCCGATAAACTCATCTTT

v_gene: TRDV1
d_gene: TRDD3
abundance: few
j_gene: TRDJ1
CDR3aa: CALGPLAPPSCLYWGIVTDKLIF
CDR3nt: TGTGCTCTTGGGCCTCTGGCCCCCCCTTCCTGCTTATACTGGGGGATAGTCACCGATAAACTCATCTTT

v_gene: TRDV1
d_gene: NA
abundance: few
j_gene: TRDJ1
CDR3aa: CALGNGALPTVTGGLAYTDKLIF
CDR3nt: TGTGCTCTTGGGAACGGGGCACTTCCTACGGTTACTGGGGGCCTCGCTTACACCGATAAACTCATCTTT